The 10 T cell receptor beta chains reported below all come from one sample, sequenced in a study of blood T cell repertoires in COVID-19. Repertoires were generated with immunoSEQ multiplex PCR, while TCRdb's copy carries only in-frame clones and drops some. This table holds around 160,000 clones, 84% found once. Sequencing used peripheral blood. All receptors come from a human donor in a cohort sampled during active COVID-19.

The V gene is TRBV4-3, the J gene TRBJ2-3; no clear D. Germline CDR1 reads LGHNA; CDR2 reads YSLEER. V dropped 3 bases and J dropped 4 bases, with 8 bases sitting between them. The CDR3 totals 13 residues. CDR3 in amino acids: CASSQSSADTQYF. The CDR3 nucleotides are TGCGCCAGCAGCCAGTCCTCGGCAGATACGCAGTATTTT.

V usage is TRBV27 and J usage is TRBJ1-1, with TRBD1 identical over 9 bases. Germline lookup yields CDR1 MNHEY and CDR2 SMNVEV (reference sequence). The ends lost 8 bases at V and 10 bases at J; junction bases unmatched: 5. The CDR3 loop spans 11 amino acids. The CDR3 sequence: CASGRQGGAFF. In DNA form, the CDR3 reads TGTGCCAGCGGACGACAGGGGGGAGCTTTCTTT.

The CDR3 DNA reads TGTGCCAGCAGTGTAACAGGGGCGGTGAACACTGAAGCTTTCTTT. Translating gives CASSVTGAVNTEAFF. V is TRBV9 and J is TRBJ1-1; 7 bases are a match to TRBD1. The CDR3 totals 15 residues. Germline values: CDR1 SGDLS, CDR2 YYNGEE. After removal of 5 bases from V and 0 bases from J, the junction contained 7 bases not matched to a gene.

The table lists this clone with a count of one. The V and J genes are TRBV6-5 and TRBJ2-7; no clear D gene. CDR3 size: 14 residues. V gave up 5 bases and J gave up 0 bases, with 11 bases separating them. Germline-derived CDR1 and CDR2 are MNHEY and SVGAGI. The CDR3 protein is CASSLMSLSYEQYF. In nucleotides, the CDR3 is TGTGCCAGCAGTCTGATGAGTCTCTCCTACGAGCAGTACTTC.

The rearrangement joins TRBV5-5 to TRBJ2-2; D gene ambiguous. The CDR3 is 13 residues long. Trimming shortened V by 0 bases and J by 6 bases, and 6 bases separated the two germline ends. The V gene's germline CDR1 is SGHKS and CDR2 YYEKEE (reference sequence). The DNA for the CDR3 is TGTGCCAGCAGCTTGGACGTAGCCGGGGAGCTGTTTTTT. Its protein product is CASSLDVAGELFF.

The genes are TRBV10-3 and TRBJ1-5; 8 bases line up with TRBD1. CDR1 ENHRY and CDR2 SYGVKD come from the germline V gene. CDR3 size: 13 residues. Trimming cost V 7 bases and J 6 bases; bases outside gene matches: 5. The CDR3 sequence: CAIMDREGQPQHF. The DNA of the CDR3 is TGTGCCATCATGGACAGGGAAGGTCAGCCCCAGCATTTT.

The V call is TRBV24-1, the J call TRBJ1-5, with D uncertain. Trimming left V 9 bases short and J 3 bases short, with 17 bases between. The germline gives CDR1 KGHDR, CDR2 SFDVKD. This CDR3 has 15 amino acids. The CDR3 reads CATDRVSLNNQPQHF. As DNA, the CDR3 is TGTGCCACCGATCGCGTATCCCTTAACAATCAGCCCCAGCATTTT.

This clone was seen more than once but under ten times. The CDR3 loop is CASSVEGASGNTIYF. CDR3 nucleotide sequence: TGTGCCAGCAGCGTAGAGGGGGCTTCTGGAAACACCATATATTTT. This chain connects TRBV9 to TRBJ1-3, with 7 bases fitting TRBD1. The V and J ends lost 0 bases and 1 base, in that order; junction bases with no gene match: 1. Germline V gives CDR1 SGDLS, CDR2 YYNGEE. CDR3 length: 15 residues.

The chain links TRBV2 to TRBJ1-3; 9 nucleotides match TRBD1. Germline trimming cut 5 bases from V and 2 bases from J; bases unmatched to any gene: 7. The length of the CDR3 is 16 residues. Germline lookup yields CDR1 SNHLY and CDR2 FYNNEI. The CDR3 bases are TGTGCCAGCAGTCCCGGGACAGGGATTACTGGAAACACCATATATTTT. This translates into CASSPGTGITGNTIYF. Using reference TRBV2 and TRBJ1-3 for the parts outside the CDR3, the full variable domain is EPEVTQTPSHQVTQMGQEVILRCVPISNHLYFYWYRQILGQKVEFLVSFYNNEISEKSEIFDDQFSVERPDGSNFTLKIRSTKLEDSAMYFCASSPGTGITGNTIYFGEGSWLTVV.

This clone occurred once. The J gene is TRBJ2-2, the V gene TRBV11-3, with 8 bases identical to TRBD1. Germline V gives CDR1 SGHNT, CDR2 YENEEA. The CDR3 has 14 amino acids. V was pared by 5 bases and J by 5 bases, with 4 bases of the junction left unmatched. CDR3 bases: TGTGCCAGCAGCACTAACAGGGGGACCGGGGAGCTGTTTTTT. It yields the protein CASSTNRGTGELFF.